A selection of T cell receptor beta chains follows, all from one sample in a study of a mutant IDH1 vaccine in newly diagnosed glioma. Antigens of these TCRs are unknown. Only in-frame clones appear in the TCRdb table, and some are missing; sequencing was by immunoSEQ multiplex PCR. The data hold approximately 31,000 clones, with about 86% observed a single time. Sequencing was performed on PBMCs, taken from a glioma patient whose treatment included an IDH1 peptide vaccine. These receptors all stem from a man aged 25-45 years with glioma. CDR3s leave out the opening cysteine and the closing phenylalanine or tryptophan. A D gene is named only where the DNA matches it firmly. The size entry is marked missing in some rows and otherwise reads once, few, many or a size class.

j_gene: TRBJ2-5; d_gene: .; abundance: few; v_gene: TRBV14; CDR3aa: ASSPADSRLRQETQY
j_gene: TRBJ2-2; d_gene: TRBD1; abundance: .; v_gene: TRBV19; CDR3aa: ARGQGCNTGELF
j_gene: TRBJ1-1; d_gene: .; abundance: few; v_gene: TRBV27; CDR3aa: ASIGNTEAF
j_gene: TRBJ2-7; d_gene: .; abundance: .; v_gene: TRBV2; CDR3aa: ASSDPGRGGYEQY
j_gene: TRBJ2-3; d_gene: TRBD1; abundance: .; v_gene: TRBV29-1; CDR3aa: SVEGQGADTQY
j_gene: TRBJ1-1; d_gene: TRBD1; abundance: few; v_gene: TRBV5-1; CDR3aa: ASSWGQGAPNTEAF
j_gene: TRBJ2-7; d_gene: TRBD1; abundance: .; v_gene: TRBV7-9; CDR3aa: ASSARQGVLHEQY
j_gene: TRBJ2-7; d_gene: TRBD2; abundance: .; v_gene: TRBV30; CDR3aa: AWGTSGGRYEQY
j_gene: TRBJ2-2; d_gene: .; abundance: .; v_gene: TRBV28; CDR3aa: ASKVNTGELF
j_gene: TRBJ2-7; d_gene: .; abundance: .; v_gene: TRBV19; CDR3aa: ATKPEGRGSYEQY
j_gene: TRBJ2-5; d_gene: .; abundance: .; v_gene: TRBV7-9; CDR3aa: ASRAVPETQY
j_gene: TRBJ1-2; d_gene: TRBD1; abundance: .; v_gene: TRBV5-5; CDR3aa: ASSPEGARGYT
j_gene: TRBJ2-7; d_gene: TRBD1; abundance: .; v_gene: TRBV10-3; CDR3aa: AIRQGAAYEQY
j_gene: TRBJ2-2; d_gene: .; abundance: once; v_gene: TRBV7-2; CDR3aa: ASSFPGRATGELF
j_gene: TRBJ1-2; d_gene: TRBD1; abundance: .; v_gene: TRBV6-1; CDR3aa: ASSNRQGNGYT
j_gene: TRBJ1-5; d_gene: .; abundance: .; v_gene: TRBV30; CDR3aa: AWSGTGSNQPQH
j_gene: TRBJ2-6; d_gene: .; abundance: .; v_gene: TRBV30; CDR3aa: AFTGANVLT